This passage covers 15 T cell receptor beta chains from one sample sequenced in a study of identical twins. From the 5' RACE reads, TCRdb called clonotypes with MiXCR, one entry per CDR3 protein. The sample includes approximately 600,000 distinct CDR3 sequences, about 7.6% of them seen just once. This sample was also put to use in a study of yellow fever vaccine responses in identical twins.

Sequenced sample: PBMCs. The receptors stem from a woman aged 18-29 years in good health.

This clonotype was counted a few times. This chain links TRBV11-2 with TRBJ2-1, with 9 bases that match TRBD2. J was trimmed by 4 bases and V by 5 bases; bases with no gene match: 6. The CDR3 is 15 amino acids. The germline gives CDR1 SGHAT, CDR2 FQNNGV. The CDR3 is CASSPAGGLYNEQFF. DNA for the CDR3: TGTGCCAGCAGCCCAGCGGGGGGTTTATACAATGAGCAGTTCTTC.

The chain uses TRBV24-1 and TRBJ2-7, with D unresolved. This CDR3 is built from 13 residues. With 5 bases removed from V and 1 base from J, the gap between germline ends came to 8 bases. Germline CDR1 is KGHDR and CDR2 is SFDVKD. The CDR3 sequence: CATSARHSYEQYF. CDR3 sequence (DNA): TGTGCCACCAGTGCAAGACATTCCTACGAGCAGTACTTC.

V gene TRBV19 combines with J gene TRBJ2-3; 14 bases fit TRBD2. V gave up 10 bases and J gave up 4 bases; unmatched junction bases: 7. This CDR3 is 15 amino acids long. Germline CDR1 is LNHDA and CDR2 is SQIVND (reference sequence). The CDR3 nucleotides read TGTGCCACCGGACTAGCGGGAGGACGCGCAGATACGCAGTATTTT. It translates to CATGLAGGRADTQYF.

Ten or more counts support this clonotype. The chain recombines TRBV5-6 with TRBJ1-6; 9 bases align to TRBD1. Germline V gene data show CDR1 as SGHDT and CDR2 as YYEEEE. Trimming removed 2 bases from V and 7 bases from J; junction bases left unmatched: 4. The length of the CDR3 is 15 residues. This CDR3 is CASSFGTGRNSPLHF. The CDR3 nucleotides are TGTGCCAGCAGCTTCGGGACAGGGCGGAATTCACCCCTCCACTTT.

The CDR3 region has the DNA TGTGCCAGTAGCGGATCGTACTACGAGCAGTACTTC. Residues: CASSGSYYEQYF. The chain has TRBV2 and TRBJ2-7, with D possibly being TRBD2 (6 bases). Trimming took off 9 bases at V and 3 bases at J, with 12 bases between the two ends. CDR1 SNHLY and CDR2 FYNNEI come from the germline V gene. This CDR3 has 12 amino acids.

This clonotype was observed a few times. This chain uses TRBV2 with TRBJ2-4, with a possible D match to TRBD1 (6 bases). Germline V CDR1 and CDR2: SNHLY, FYNNEI. V lost 3 bases and J lost 6, with 15 bases in between. The CDR3 runs 15 residues. CDR3 nucleotides: TGTGCCAGCAGTGACTCACAGGGCGCCGTAAACATTCAGTACTTC. This gives the protein CASSDSQGAVNIQYF.

V and J are TRBV5-1 and TRBJ1-1; maybe TRBD1 (6 bases). The CDR3 is 15 amino acids. Trimming took 4 bases from V and 0 from J, leaving 13 bases between them. Germline V lookup: CDR1 SGHRS, CDR2 YFSETQ. CDR3 nucleotide sequence: TGCGCCAGCAGCGTACAGGGAGGGATGAACACTGAAGCTTTCTTT. Translation: CASSVQGGMNTEAFF.

This clonotype was counted at least ten times. The V gene is TRBV10-1, the J gene TRBJ2-3; 13 bases align to TRBD2. In germline, CDR1 is WNHNN, CDR2 SYGVQD (reference sequence). Trimming removed 5 bases from V and 4 bases from J; junction bases left unmatched: 3. The CDR3 is 15 residues long. The CDR3 sequence: CASSLLAGGADTQYF. In DNA, the CDR3 is TGCGCCAGCAGTCTACTAGCGGGAGGGGCAGATACGCAGTATTTT.

This chain joins TRBV12-3 or TRBV12-4 and TRBJ2-7; D remains ambiguous. CDR3 length: 14 residues. V lost 2 bases, J lost 2 bases, and 10 bases lay in between. The CDR3 is CASSLRQRPYEQYF. CDR3 DNA: TGTGCCAGCAGTTTAAGGCAGCGACCCTACGAGCAGTACTTC.

This chain connects TRBV5-5 to TRBJ2-3; 7 positions match TRBD1. Trimming removed 4 bases from V and 6 bases from J; junction bases left unmatched: 8. CDR3 size: 14 residues. The germline gives CDR1 SGHKS, CDR2 YYEKEE (reference sequence). As DNA, the CDR3 is TGTGCCAGCAGCCAAATACAGGGGACCGATACGCAGTATTTT. It translates to CASSQIQGTDTQYF.

This clonotype showed up many times. V is TRBV20-1 and J is TRBJ2-5; 11 nucleotides line up with TRBD2. Germline CDR1 and CDR2: DFQATT and SNEGSKA (reference sequence). After removal of 0 bases from V and 4 bases from J, the junction contained 7 bases not matched to a gene. The length of the CDR3 is 16 residues. CDR3 sequence: CSARELTSGRRETQYF. The CDR3 nucleotides read TGCAGTGCTAGAGAGTTAACTAGCGGGAGACGAGAGACCCAGTACTTC.

Ten or more counts support this clonotype. This rearrangement joins TRBV6-1 to TRBJ1-6; 7 bases are a match to TRBD1. With V trimmed by 6 bases and J by 0 bases, 5 bases remained unmatched. CDR1 MNHNS and CDR2 SASEGT come from the germline V gene. The CDR3 is made up of 16 amino acids. The CDR3 loop reads CASRPQGSSYNSPLHF. CDR3 sequence (DNA): TGTGCCAGCAGACCACAGGGGAGCTCCTATAATTCACCCCTCCACTTT.

The genes are TRBV20-1 and TRBJ2-4; D might be TRBD2 (6 bases). Trimming removed 2 bases from V and 3 bases from J, with 20 bases in between. This CDR3 has 17 residues. The germline gives CDR1 DFQATT, CDR2 SNEGSKA (reference sequence). The CDR3 region is CSARKRGAFSGKNIQYF. DNA for the CDR3: TGCAGTGCTAGAAAGAGGGGAGCCTTTAGCGGCAAAAACATTCAGTACTTC.

The chain recombines TRBV12-3 or TRBV12-4 with TRBJ2-7, with TRBD2 matching 13 bases. This CDR3 region has 15 residues. Losses at the gene ends were 6 bases for V and 4 bases for J; bases not matched to a gene: 6. The CDR3 loop reads CASSLGLAGFYEQYV. CDR3 DNA: TGTGCCAGCAGCTTGGGACTAGCGGGGTTTTACGAGCAGTACGTC.

This clonotype was counted at least ten times. Written as DNA, the CDR3 is TGCAGCGTTGAAAGGTCAGGGGGCTTGGAGACCCAGTACTTC. It translates to CSVERSGGLETQYF. The chain recombines TRBV29-1 with TRBJ2-5, with 8 bases lining up with TRBD1. The CDR3 loop spans 14 amino acids. In germline, CDR1 is SQVTM, CDR2 ANQGSEA. V lost 2 bases and J lost 5; bases outside the gene matches: 7.